These T cell receptor beta chains were read from a single sample in a study of blood T cells in healthy people across ages. TCRdb fed the 5' RACE reads into MiXCR, producing one record per CDR3 protein. This sample carries around 1,000,000 distinct CDR3 sequences, approximately 38% of them seen once, and the ten largest clones take 10% to 15%. Material: blood. The receptor set was obtained from a young man in good health. Both conserved end residues are part of each CDR3. D genes are given only for firm matches. The size field is filled for only some rows; it gives once, few, many or a size class.

clone size	J gene	V gene	D gene	CDR3 protein	CDR3 DNA
.	TRBJ2-7	TRBV30	TRBD1	CAWKRDRHNEQYF	TGTGCCTGGAAAAGGGACAGGCACAATGAGCAGTACTTC
few	TRBJ1-1	TRBV25-1	.	CASSQNGRLTEAFF	TGTGCCAGCAGCCAAAATGGCCGTCTCACTGAAGCTTTCTTT
.	TRBJ1-2	TRBV20-1	.	CSAAPRSDGYTF	TGCAGTGCTGCTCCCAGGTCGGACGGCTACACCTTC
.	TRBJ1-2	TRBV4-2	.	CANSSPDGYGYTF	TGTGCCAACAGCAGTCCCGACGGCTATGGCTACACCTTC
.	TRBJ2-7	TRBV20-1	.	CSARGGTYNEQYF	TGCAGTGCTAGAGGCGGGACCTACAATGAGCAGTACTTC
many	TRBJ2-1	TRBV12-3/TRBV12-4	TRBD1	CASRRQGGTYNEQFF	TGTGCCAGCAGGAGACAGGGTGGTACCTACAATGAGCAGTTCTTC
.	TRBJ2-3	TRBV10-3	TRBD2	CAISELSGVSTDTQYF	TGTGCCATCAGTGAGTTGAGCGGGGTGAGCACAGATACGCAGTATTTT
few	TRBJ2-3	TRBV27	TRBD1	CASSFGTVLSTDTQYF	TGTGCCAGCAGTTTCGGGACAGTACTTAGCACAGATACGCAGTATTTT
few	TRBJ1-2	TRBV7-2	.	CASSLDQVALGGYTF	TGTGCCAGCAGCTTAGATCAAGTGGCGCTAGGTGGCTACACCTTC
.	TRBJ2-3	TRBV12-3/TRBV12-4	TRBD1	CASSLEGGQGAYTQYF	TGTGCCAGCAGTTTAGAGGGGGGACAGGGGGCATATACGCAGTATTTT
.	TRBJ1-4	TRBV21-1	.	CASSKAGDGKGQRLFF	TGTGCCAGCAGCAAAGCTGGGGACGGGAAAGGTCAGAGACTGTTTTTT
few	TRBJ1-1	TRBV6-5	.	CASTAGVAMNTEAFF	TGTGCCAGCACCGCAGGGGTAGCAATGAACACTGAAGCTTTCTTT
.	TRBJ1-6	TRBV27	.	CASSLSPIQTLHF	TGTGCCAGCAGTTTATCCCCCATCCAGACCCTCCACTTT
.	TRBJ1-2	TRBV20-1	.	CSAASLRGYTF	TGCAGTGCCGCAAGCTTGCGGGGCTACACCTTC
.	TRBJ1-2	TRBV5-1	.	CASSLGLSTTGGYTF	TGCGCCAGCAGCTTGGGCTTGTCGACAACCGGTGGCTACACCTTC
.	TRBJ1-1	TRBV6-5	.	CASSSRAGGTEAFF	TGTGCCAGCAGTTCCCGGGCCGGAGGCACTGAAGCTTTCTTT
few	TRBJ1-2	TRBV7-9	TRBD1	CASSFPRTGGLYGYTF	TGTGCCAGCAGCTTCCCCCGGACAGGGGGACTCTATGGCTACACCTTC
.	TRBJ1-1	TRBV10-3	TRBD1	CAISDRDRDLMNTEAFF	TGTGCCATCAGTGACCGGGACAGGGACCTCATGAACACTGAAGCTTTCTTT
.	TRBJ2-1	TRBV6-2/TRBV6-3	.	CASSYSLCNEQFF	TGTGCCAGCAGTTACAGCTTATGCAATGAGCAGTTCTTC
.	TRBJ2-1	TRBV9	.	CASRQGPGLDYNEQFF	TGTGCCAGCAGACAGGGCCCAGGGCTAGACTACAATGAGCAGTTCTTC
.	TRBJ2-5	TRBV4-1	TRBD1	CASSTYRGDRDVVETQYF	TGCGCCAGCAGCACTTATCGGGGAGACAGGGATGTGGTGGAGACCCAGTACTTC
many	TRBJ2-3	TRBV6-6	.	CASSHSTDTQYF	TGTGCCAGCAGCCACAGCACAGATACGCAGTATTTT
.	TRBJ1-2	TRBV29-1	.	CSVFGGGDGYTF	TGCAGCGTTTTCGGCGGAGGGGATGGCTACACCTTC
.	TRBJ2-7	TRBV4-1	TRBD2	CASSHTPSGNYEQYF	TGCGCCAGCAGCCACACCCCTAGCGGAAACTACGAGCAGTACTTC
.	TRBJ2-3	TRBV27	TRBD1	CASSLTGATQYF	TGTGCCAGCAGTCTAACAGGGGCAACGCAGTATTTT
.	TRBJ1-5	TRBV4-3	TRBD1	CASSQIAGTGYQPQHF	TGCGCCAGCAGCCAAATCGCCGGGACAGGCTATCAGCCCCAGCATTTT
.	TRBJ1-5	TRBV2	TRBD1	CASGLDRGSGNQPQHF	TGTGCCAGCGGACTTGACAGGGGGAGCGGCAATCAGCCCCAGCATTTT
.	TRBJ2-1	TRBV6-5	TRBD1	CASSTGQGFSYNEQFF	TGTGCCAGCAGTACGGGACAGGGGTTTTCCTACAATGAGCAGTTCTTC
once	TRBJ2-1	TRBV6-5	.	CASTPVGGPHNEQFF	TGTGCCAGCACCCCAGTCGGGGGACCCCACAATGAGCAGTTCTTC
.	TRBJ1-5	TRBV12-3/TRBV12-4	TRBD1	CASSAPTGASNQPQHF	TGTGCCAGCAGCGCCCCGACAGGGGCGAGCAATCAGCCCCAGCATTTT
.	TRBJ1-1	TRBV9	.	CASSLWGDQNTEAFF	TGTGCCAGCAGCCTCTGGGGGGACCAGAACACTGAAGCTTTCTTT
.	TRBJ1-4	TRBV7-9	.	CASSLGIQKINEKLFF	TGTGCCAGCAGCTTAGGGATACAGAAGATTAATGAAAAACTGTTTTTT
few	TRBJ1-1	TRBV27	TRBD1	CASSLRTGGDSTEAFF	TGTGCCAGCAGTCTGCGGACAGGGGGTGATAGCACTGAAGCTTTCTTT
.	TRBJ2-5	TRBV6-5	.	CASSFVGQETQYF	TGTGCCAGCTCCTTTGTTGGCCAAGAGACCCAGTACTTC
few	TRBJ2-3	TRBV7-2	.	CASSLAPRSTDTQYF	TGTGCCAGCAGCTTAGCCCCCAGAAGCACAGATACGCAGTATTTT
few	TRBJ2-1	TRBV7-3	.	CASSLNREDEQFF	TGTGCCAGCAGCTTGAATAGGGAGGATGAGCAGTTCTTC
.	TRBJ1-5	TRBV4-1	.	CASSRLGQKGNSNQPQHF	TGCGCCAGCAGCCGCCTGGGACAAAAAGGGAATAGCAATCAGCCCCAGCATTTT
few	TRBJ1-6	TRBV10-3	TRBD1	CAISERQGVSPLHF	TGTGCCATCAGTGAGCGACAGGGTGTTTCACCCCTCCACTTT
few	TRBJ2-7	TRBV9	.	CASSVGGAQIVEQYF	TGTGCCAGCAGCGTAGGGGGGGCCCAAATTGTCGAGCAGTACTTC
.	TRBJ2-1	TRBV5-1	.	CASSQSVRSSYNEQFF	TGCGCCAGCAGCCAGTCTGTGAGGAGCTCCTACAATGAGCAGTTCTTC
few	TRBJ2-1	TRBV6-5	.	CASSPRRSSYNEQFF	TGTGCCAGCAGTCCCCGCCGGAGCTCCTACAATGAGCAGTTCTTC
.	TRBJ1-1	TRBV10-3	.	CAISGQGEVTEAFF	TGTGCCATCAGTGGGCAAGGGGAGGTAACTGAAGCTTTCTTT
.	TRBJ2-3	TRBV20-1	TRBD2	CSARLAGPDTQYF	TGCAGTGCCAGACTAGCGGGGCCAGATACGCAGTATTTT
few	TRBJ1-5	TRBV9	.	CASSGGGAPQHF	TGTGCCAGCAGCGGCGGTGGCGCGCCCCAGCATTTT
.	TRBJ2-1	TRBV6-2/TRBV6-3	.	CASSYGRNEQFF	TGTGCCAGCAGTTACGGGAGGAATGAGCAGTTCTTC